What follows are 17 T cell receptor beta chains derived from one specimen sequenced in a study of cytotoxic CD8 clonotypes in ibrutinib-treated CLL. The table came from immunoSEQ multiplex PCR; TCRdb's copy has only in-frame clones and leaves some out. The top ten hold roughly 6.8% of the sample, which has hundreds of thousands of clones, roughly 67% seen once. Specimen: PBMCs, collected after 36 months of ibrutinib treatment. These TCRs come from a human donor with chronic lymphocytic leukemia.

CDR3 sequence (DNA): TGCAGCGTTATTTCTCAGGAGCCTCCTAACTATGGCTACACCTTC. It specifies CSVISQEPPNYGYTF. J is TRBJ1-2 and V is TRBV29-1, with D unresolved. Germline V gene sequence: CDR1 SQVTM, CDR2 ANQGSEA. CDR3 size: 15 residues. V dropped 5 bases and J dropped 0 bases, with 16 bases sitting between them.

This chain joins TRBV7-6 and TRBJ2-7; the match to TRBD1 covers 8 bases. The germline gives CDR1 SGHVS, CDR2 FNYEAQ. V lost 0 bases, J lost 3 bases, and 4 bases stayed unmatched. There are 15 residues in the CDR3. CDR3 in DNA: TGTGCCAGCAGCTTAGCCCTGGACAGGGTCTACGAGCAGTACTTC. It translates to CASSLALDRVYEQYF.

CDR3 in amino acids: CASGQAFNHIQYF. CDR3 nucleotides: TGTGCCAGCGGACAAGCCTTTAATCACATTCAGTACTTC. The V call is TRBV6-1, the J call TRBJ2-4; D perhaps matches TRBD1 (5 bases). The CDR3 has 13 residues. V was cut by 8 bases and J by 8 bases, with 16 bases left in between. Germline CDR1 is MNHNS and CDR2 is SASEGT.

The chain uses TRBV9 and TRBJ1-4; a possible D gene is TRBD1 (5 bases). This CDR3 spans 14 amino acids. The V end lost 3 bases, the J end lost 10 bases, and 16 bases lay between the germline ends. Germline lookup yields CDR1 SGDLS and CDR2 YYNGEE. CDR3 coding DNA: TGTGCCAGCAGCGGCGGGGGAGACTTGGGAAAACTGTTTTTT. Residues: CASSGGGDLGKLFF. Together with reference TRBV9 and TRBJ1-4, the CDR3 gives the full variable domain: DSGVTQTPKHLITATGQRVTLRCSPRSGDLSVYWYQQSLDQGLQFLIQYYNGEERAKGNILERFSAQQFPDLHSELNLSSLELGDSALYFCASSGGGDLGKLFFGSGTQLSVL.

The rearrangement uses TRBV25-1 and TRBJ2-2, with D possibly TRBD1 on 5 matching bases. The CDR3 loop spans 16 amino acids. Trimming shortened V by 1 base and J by 5 bases, and 14 bases separated the two germline ends. The germline gives CDR1 MGHDK, CDR2 SYGVNS. This CDR3 is CASSESRYDRTGELFF. The DNA for the CDR3 is TGTGCCAGCAGTGAATCCCGCTACGACAGAACCGGGGAGCTGTTTTTT.

V gene TRBV20-1 combines with J gene TRBJ2-7; D possibly corresponds to TRBD2 (6 bases). Trimming took off 8 bases at V and 5 bases at J, with 13 bases between the two ends. CDR3 size: 11 residues. Germline values: CDR1 DFQATT, CDR2 SNEGSKA (reference sequence). The CDR3 sequence: CSPGGVDEQYF. CDR3 coding DNA: TGCAGTCCGGGCGGGGTGGACGAGCAGTACTTC.

The chain is built from TRBV29-1 and TRBJ2-1, with D perhaps matching TRBD1 (6 bases). The CDR3 has 14 residues. Germline V gene data show CDR1 as SQVTM and CDR2 as ANQGSEA. Trimming cost V 3 bases and J 1 base, with 10 bases left between them. The CDR3 sequence is CSVDEGVSYNEQFF. In nucleotides, the CDR3 is TGCAGCGTTGACGAGGGGGTGTCCTACAATGAGCAGTTCTTC.

The chain has TRBV6-1 and TRBJ2-7; weak D call: TRBD2 (6 bases). From germline, CDR1 is MNHNS and CDR2 SASEGT. V was clipped by 6 bases and J by 6 bases, with 15 bases between them. The CDR3 contains 13 residues. The CDR3 DNA follows: TGTGCCAGCAGCCTAGAGAGGGGAGGCGAGCAGTACTTC. Translating gives CASSLERGGEQYF.

This chain uses TRBV5-1 with TRBJ2-7; D is perhaps TRBD2 (6 bases). Germline values: CDR1 SGHRS, CDR2 YFSETQ. The CDR3 spans 15 residues. Trimming removed 0 bases at V and 4 bases at J, with 14 bases between. The DNA for the CDR3 is TGCGCCAGCAGCTTGGAATCGGGAGTCTGGTACGAGCAGTACTTC. Its translation is CASSLESGVWYEQYF. Full variable domain (missing parts from reference TRBV5-1 and TRBJ2-7): KAGVTQTPRYLIKTRGQQVTLSCSPISGHRSVSWYQQTPGQGLQFLFEYFSETQRNKGNFPGRFSGRQFSNSRSEMNVSTLELGDSALYLCASSLESGVWYEQYFGPGTRLTVT.

V gene TRBV7-9 combines with J gene TRBJ1-2; 8 nucleotides line up with TRBD1. This CDR3 is 16 amino acids long. V dropped 5 bases and J dropped 4; count of bases not matched to a gene: 12. In germline, CDR1 is SEHNR, CDR2 FQNEAQ (reference sequence). The CDR3 sequence is CASSPQGPQGAYGYTF. The CDR3 nucleotides are TGTGCCAGCAGCCCCCAGGGTCCCCAGGGGGCCTATGGCTACACCTTC.

This clone came up a few times. This chain uses TRBV6-4 with TRBJ2-1; unclear D gene. Germline CDR1 and CDR2: MRHNA and SNTAGT. The V gene lost 6 bases and the J gene lost 9 bases, with 15 bases spanning the gap. The CDR3 spans 13 residues. The CDR3 spells CASRPQLAGEQFF. CDR3 bases: TGTGCCAGCAGACCTCAATTGGCCGGTGAGCAGTTCTTC.

This chain uses TRBV6-1 with TRBJ2-7, with D maybe TRBD1 (6 bases). The CDR3 sequence is 17 residues long. V dropped 2 bases and J dropped 0 bases, with 17 bases sitting between them. In germline, CDR1 is MNHNS, CDR2 SASEGT. The CDR3: CASSERGTRTDSYEQYF. For the CDR3, the DNA is TGTGCCAGCAGTGAAAGGGGGACAAGGACAGACTCCTACGAGCAGTACTTC.

This clone appeared a single time. This chain connects TRBV7-6 to TRBJ2-3; D might be TRBD1 or TRBD2, each matching 5 bases. V shed 4 bases and J shed 6 bases, with 11 bases lying between them. Germline CDR1 reads SGHVS; CDR2 reads FNYEAQ. The CDR3 runs 13 residues. The CDR3 region is CASSSGPGDTQYF. The DNA for the CDR3 is TGTGCCAGCAGCTCGGGGCCAGGGGATACGCAGTATTTT.

This clone came up a few times. The chain uses TRBV6-5 and TRBJ2-6; D is unresolved. The CDR3 loop spans 13 amino acids. The V gene lost 2 bases and the J gene lost 3 bases, with 2 bases spanning the gap. In germline, CDR1 is MNHEY, CDR2 SVGAGI. In DNA, the CDR3 is TGTGCCAGCAGTTACGGTGGGGCCAACGTCCTGACTTTC. It codes for CASSYGGANVLTF.

The chain carries TRBV5-6 and TRBJ2-7; 8 bases are shared with TRBD1. The CDR3 is 13 residues long. Looked up from germline, CDR1 is SGHDT and CDR2 is YYEEEE. Trimming cost V 0 bases and J 6 bases; bases outside gene matches: 2. The CDR3 is CASSLAGQGEQYF. In nucleotides, the CDR3 is TGTGCCAGCAGCTTGGCTGGACAGGGCGAGCAGTACTTC.

V is TRBV29-1 and J is TRBJ2-3; no reliable D call. Germline V gene sequence: CDR1 SQVTM, CDR2 ANQGSEA. The ends were cut back, 4 bases at V and 0 bases at J, with 17 bases in the middle. The CDR3 consists of 16 residues. In nucleotides, the CDR3 is TGCAGCGTTGTTGGGATAGCACTAACTAGCACAGATACGCAGTATTTT. This encodes CSVVGIALTSTDTQYF.

The chain combines TRBV5-5 with TRBJ2-7; D call uncertain. Trimming took off 0 bases at V and 5 bases at J, with 15 bases between the two ends. The length of the CDR3 is 15 residues. Germline assignment: CDR1 SGHKS and CDR2 YYEKEE (reference sequence). DNA for the CDR3: TGTGCCAGCAGCTTGGACTCCTTTAAGGCGAACGAGCAGTACTTC. Translated: CASSLDSFKANEQYF. Drawing the rest from reference TRBV5-5 and TRBJ2-7, the complete variable domain is DAGVTQSPTHLIKTRGQQVTLRCSPISGHKSVSWYQQVLGQGPQFIFQYYEKEERGRGNFPDRFSARQFPNYSSELNVNALLLGDSALYLCASSLDSFKANEQYFGPGTRLTVT.